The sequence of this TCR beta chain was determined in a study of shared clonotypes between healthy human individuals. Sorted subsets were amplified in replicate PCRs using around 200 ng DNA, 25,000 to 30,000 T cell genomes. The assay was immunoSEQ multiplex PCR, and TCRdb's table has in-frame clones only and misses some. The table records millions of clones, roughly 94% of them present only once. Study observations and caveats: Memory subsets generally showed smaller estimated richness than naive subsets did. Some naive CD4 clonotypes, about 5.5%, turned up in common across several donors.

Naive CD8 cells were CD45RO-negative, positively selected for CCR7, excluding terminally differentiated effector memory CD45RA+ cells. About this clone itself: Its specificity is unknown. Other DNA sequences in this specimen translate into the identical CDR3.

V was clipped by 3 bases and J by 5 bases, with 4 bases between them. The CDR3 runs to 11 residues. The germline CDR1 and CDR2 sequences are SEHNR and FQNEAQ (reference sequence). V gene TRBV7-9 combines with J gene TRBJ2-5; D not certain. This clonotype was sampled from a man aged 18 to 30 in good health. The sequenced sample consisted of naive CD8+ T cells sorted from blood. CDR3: CASSFGETQYF. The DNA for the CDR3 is TGTGCCAGCAGCTTTGGGGAGACCCAGTACTTC.